The sequence of this T cell receptor (beta chain) was determined in a study of blood T cell repertoires in COVID-19. Across the whole study: Samples came from the United States, Italy and Spain, spanning acute and convalescent COVID-19.

CDR3 length: 15 residues. Trimming took 0 bases from V and 3 from J; bases not matched to a gene: 5. CDR1 and CDR2 (germline): SGHRS, YFSETQ. Generated by immunoSEQ multiplex PCR, the TCRdb table keeps only in-frame clones and is missing some. Found here are under 200,000 clones, around 83% of them singletons; the top ten hold 8% to 9%. The origin of this receptor is a woman aged 60-70 years with COVID-19, enrolled during active disease. Sequencing was performed on peripheral blood. This chain uses TRBV5-1 with TRBJ2-5; 7 bases align to TRBD2. The CDR3 protein is CASSLGLALEETQYF. In nucleotides, the CDR3 is TGCGCCAGCAGCTTGGGACTAGCCTTAGAAGAGACCCAGTACTTC.